This T cell receptor beta chain derives from a study of T cells in localized non-small cell lung cancer. After removal of 1 base from V and 5 bases from J, the junction contained 0 bases not matched to a gene. The CDR3 sequence is 13 residues long. Germline V CDR1 and CDR2: SGHNT, YYREEE (reference sequence). Method: immunoSEQ multiplex PCR; TCRdb's copy keeps in-frame clones and lacks some. The profile covers fewer than 40,000 clones, with 88% appearing a single time and 4% to 5% taken by the ten largest. The genes are TRBV5-4 and TRBJ2-1, with TRBD2 matching over 7 bases. This TCR derives from a woman aged 35 to 69 with stage III lung adenocarcinoma. Sequenced material: peripheral blood mononuclear cells, taken before any cancer treatment. In DNA form, the CDR3 reads TGTGCCAGCAGCTTGACTAGCGACAATGAGCAGTTCTTC. As protein: CASSLTSDNEQFF.